This entry lists 9 T cell receptor beta chains sequenced from one sample in a study of T cell responses to AZD1222 COVID-19 vaccine. TCRdb's table, derived via immunoSEQ multiplex PCR, lists solely in-frame clones and lacks some. This table holds 130,000 to 150,000 clones, 75% to 90% found once. Here the sequenced sample was peripheral blood, taken on day 0 of AZD1222 vaccination. The receptor set was obtained from an adult in good health.

The genes are TRBV7-8 and TRBJ1-1; D unresolved. The CDR3 has 13 amino acids. The V gene lost 5 bases and the J gene lost 8 bases, with 15 bases spanning the gap. Looked up from germline, CDR1 is SGHVS and CDR2 is FQNEAQ. CDR3 in amino acids: CASSLSGVGEAFF. CDR3 nucleotides: TGTGCCAGCAGCCTATCGGGTGTGGGGGAAGCTTTCTTT.

This clone was observed once. The rearrangement links TRBV19 to TRBJ1-6; D is perhaps TRBD1 (5 bases). Germline V CDR1 and CDR2: LNHDA, SQIVND (reference sequence). This CDR3 is built from 16 residues. The V end lost 5 bases, the J end lost 7 bases, and 18 bases lay between the germline ends. The CDR3 here is CASSFGASPDNSPLHF. CDR3 DNA: TGTGCCAGTAGTTTCGGGGCTTCCCCGGACAATTCACCCCTCCACTTT.

The V call is TRBV25-1, the J call TRBJ2-7, with a weak D call TRBD1 (5 bases). Trimming took 0 bases from V and 0 from J, leaving 12 bases between them. The CDR3 covers 16 residues. Germline loops: CDR1 MGHDK, CDR2 SYGVNS. The CDR3 DNA follows: TGTGCCAGCAGTGAATATGACAGCGCGAGCTCCTACGAGCAGTACTTC. Amino acids: CASSEYDSASSYEQYF.

This sequence joins TRBV5-1 and TRBJ2-3; D unresolved. Germline CDR1 reads SGHRS; CDR2 reads YFSETQ. The CDR3 consists of 14 residues. V dropped 3 bases and J dropped 2 bases, with 10 bases sitting between them. CDR3 in DNA: TGCGCCAGCAGCTCGATTACTACCACAGATACGCAGTATTTT. Protein sequence: CASSSITTTDTQYF.

This chain connects TRBV7-6 to TRBJ2-1; possibly TRBD1 or TRBD2 for D (5 bases each). Germline lookup yields CDR1 SGHVS and CDR2 FNYEAQ. The CDR3 is 15 residues long. The V and J ends lost 1 base and 5 bases respectively, with 12 bases between them. CDR3 residues: CASSLVQGPDNEQFF. In nucleotides, the CDR3 is TGTGCCAGCAGCTTAGTCCAGGGACCTGACAATGAGCAGTTCTTC.

CDR3 protein: CAWRQPNQPQHF. The CDR3 nucleotides read TGTGCCTGGAGACAGCCCAATCAGCCCCAGCATTTT. The chain recombines TRBV30 with TRBJ1-5; D call uncertain. The ends were cut back, 3 bases at V and 3 bases at J, with 6 bases in the middle. The CDR3 is made up of 12 amino acids. Germline CDR1 reads GTSNPN; CDR2 reads SVGIG (reference sequence).

V gene TRBV10-3 combines with J gene TRBJ1-5; D not resolved. The length of the CDR3 is 13 residues. V gave up 11 bases and J gave up 1 base, with 12 bases separating them. Germline V gives CDR1 ENHRY, CDR2 SYGVKD. CDR3 region: CASQEVSNQPQHF. DNA for the CDR3: TGTGCCTCCCAGGAGGTCAGCAATCAGCCCCAGCATTTT.

This chain connects TRBV27 to TRBJ2-3; the match to TRBD2 covers 15 bases. The CDR3 has 19 amino acids. Per germline, CDR1 MNHEY and CDR2 SMNVEV (reference sequence). The V and J ends lost 5 bases and 2 bases, in that order; junction bases with no gene match: 11. CDR3 nucleotide sequence: TGTGCCAGCAGTCCTCCGTGGGGACTAGCGGGAGGCAACACAGATACGCAGTATTTT. Translating it yields CASSPPWGLAGGNTDTQYF.

The chain links TRBV28 to TRBJ1-4; tentatively, D is TRBD1 (6 bases). Germline assignment: CDR1 MDHEN and CDR2 SYDVKM. CDR3 length: 14 residues. Deletions cut 5 bases from V and 7 bases from J, with 14 bases between. The CDR3 DNA is TGTGCCAGCAGTACGACAGGAGGCGGTGAAAAACTGTTTTTT. Translated: CASSTTGGGEKLFF.